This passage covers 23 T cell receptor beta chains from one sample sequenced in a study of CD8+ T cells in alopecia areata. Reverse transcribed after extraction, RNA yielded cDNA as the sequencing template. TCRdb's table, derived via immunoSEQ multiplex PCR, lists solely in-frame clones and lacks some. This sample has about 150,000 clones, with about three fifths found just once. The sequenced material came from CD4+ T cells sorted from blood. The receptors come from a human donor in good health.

Here the CDR3 reads CAISKGAGANVLTF. CDR3 DNA sequence: TGTGCCATCAGCAAGGGAGCTGGGGCCAACGTCCTGACTTTC. The chain employs TRBV10-3 and TRBJ2-6, with D perhaps matching TRBD2 (5 bases). This CDR3 spans 14 amino acids. Germline lookup yields CDR1 ENHRY and CDR2 SYGVKD. Trimming stripped 6 bases from V and 2 bases from J, with 8 bases between.

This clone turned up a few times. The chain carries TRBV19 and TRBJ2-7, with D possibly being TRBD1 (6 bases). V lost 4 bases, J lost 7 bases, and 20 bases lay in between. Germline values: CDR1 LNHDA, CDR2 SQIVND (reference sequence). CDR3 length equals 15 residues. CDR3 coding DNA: TGTGCCAGTAGTACCACCCCCAGGGGCGCGAGGGAGCAGTACTTC. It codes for CASSTTPRGAREQYF. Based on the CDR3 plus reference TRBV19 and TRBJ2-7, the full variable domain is DGGITQSPKYLFRKEGQNVTLSCEQNLNHDAMYWYRQDPGQGLRLIYYSQIVNDFQKGDIAEGYSVSREKKESFPLTVTSAQKNPTAFYLCASSTTPRGAREQYFGPGTRLTVT.

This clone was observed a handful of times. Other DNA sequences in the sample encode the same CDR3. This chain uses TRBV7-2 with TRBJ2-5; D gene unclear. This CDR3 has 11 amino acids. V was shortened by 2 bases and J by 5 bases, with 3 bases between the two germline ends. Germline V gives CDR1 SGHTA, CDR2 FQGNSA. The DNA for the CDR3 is TGTGCCAGCAGCTTAACTGAGACCCAGTACTTC. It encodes CASSLTETQYF.

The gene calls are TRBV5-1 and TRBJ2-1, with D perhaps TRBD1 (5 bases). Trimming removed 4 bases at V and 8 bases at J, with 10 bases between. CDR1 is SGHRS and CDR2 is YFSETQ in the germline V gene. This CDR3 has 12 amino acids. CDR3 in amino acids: CASSLQGYEQFF. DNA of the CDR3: TGCGCCAGCAGCCTGCAGGGCTATGAGCAGTTCTTC.

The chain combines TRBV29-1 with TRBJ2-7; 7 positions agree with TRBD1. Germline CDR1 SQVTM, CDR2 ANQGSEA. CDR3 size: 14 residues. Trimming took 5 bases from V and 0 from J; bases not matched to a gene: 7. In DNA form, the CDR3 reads TGCAGCGTTCAAAAACAGGGGAGCTCCTACGAGCAGTACTTC. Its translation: CSVQKQGSSYEQYF.

The DNA of the CDR3 is TGTGCCACAAGGACTAGCGGGAGGGCCGACACCTGGGAGGGTGAGCAGTTCTTC. Its protein is CATRTSGRADTWEGEQFF. This chain connects TRBV15 to TRBJ2-1, with 15 bases identical to TRBD2. CDR1 and CDR2 from the germline V gene are LNHNV and YYDKDF (reference sequence). The V segment lost 9 bases and the J segment 9 bases; nucleotides outside the gene matches: 18. The CDR3 is made up of 18 amino acids.

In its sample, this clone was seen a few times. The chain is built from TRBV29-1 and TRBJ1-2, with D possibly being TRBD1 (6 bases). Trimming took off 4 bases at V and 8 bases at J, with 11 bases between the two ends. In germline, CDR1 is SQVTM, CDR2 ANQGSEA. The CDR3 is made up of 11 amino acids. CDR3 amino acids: CSVGDTRGYTF. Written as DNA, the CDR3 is TGCAGCGTTGGGGACACAAGGGGCTACACCTTC.

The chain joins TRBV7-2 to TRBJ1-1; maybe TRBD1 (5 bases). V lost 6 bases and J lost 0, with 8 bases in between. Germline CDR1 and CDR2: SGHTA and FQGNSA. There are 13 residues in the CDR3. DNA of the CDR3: TGTGCCAGCAGACAGGTATTGAACACTGAAGCTTTCTTT. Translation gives CASRQVLNTEAFF.

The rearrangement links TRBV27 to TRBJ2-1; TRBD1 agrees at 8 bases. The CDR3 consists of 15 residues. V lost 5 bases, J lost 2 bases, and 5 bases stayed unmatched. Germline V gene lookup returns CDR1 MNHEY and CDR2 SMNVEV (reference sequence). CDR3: CASSTPGQAYNEQFF. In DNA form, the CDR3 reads TGTGCCAGCAGTACTCCGGGACAGGCCTACAATGAGCAGTTCTTC.

This chain's CDR3 is CATGTSGGADTQYF. CDR3 DNA: TGTGCCACGGGGACTAGCGGGGGGGCAGATACGCAGTATTTT. The J gene is TRBJ2-3, the V gene TRBV10-3; 16 bases match TRBD2. The CDR3 totals 14 residues. J was trimmed by 4 bases and V by 10 bases; bases with no gene match: 2. Germline lookup yields CDR1 ENHRY and CDR2 SYGVKD.

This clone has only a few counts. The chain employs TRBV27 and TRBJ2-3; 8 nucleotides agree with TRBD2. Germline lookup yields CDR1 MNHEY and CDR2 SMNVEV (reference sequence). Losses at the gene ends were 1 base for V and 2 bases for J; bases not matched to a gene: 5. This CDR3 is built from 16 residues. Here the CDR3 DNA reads TGTGCCAGCAGTTTATTCCGGCGGGAGGCCACAGATACGCAGTATTTT. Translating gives CASSLFRREATDTQYF.

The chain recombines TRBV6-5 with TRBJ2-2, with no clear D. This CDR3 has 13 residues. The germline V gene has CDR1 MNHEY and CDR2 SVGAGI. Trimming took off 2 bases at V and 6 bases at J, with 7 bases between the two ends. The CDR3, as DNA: TGTGCCAGCAGTTACCGAGGCGCCGGGGAGCTGTTTTTT. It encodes CASSYRGAGELFF.

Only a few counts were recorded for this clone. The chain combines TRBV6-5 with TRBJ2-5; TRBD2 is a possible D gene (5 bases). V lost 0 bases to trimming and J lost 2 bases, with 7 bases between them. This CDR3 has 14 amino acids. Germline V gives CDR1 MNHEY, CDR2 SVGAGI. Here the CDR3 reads CASSYSPGQETQYF. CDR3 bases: TGTGCCAGCAGTTACTCCCCGGGACAAGAGACCCAGTACTTC.

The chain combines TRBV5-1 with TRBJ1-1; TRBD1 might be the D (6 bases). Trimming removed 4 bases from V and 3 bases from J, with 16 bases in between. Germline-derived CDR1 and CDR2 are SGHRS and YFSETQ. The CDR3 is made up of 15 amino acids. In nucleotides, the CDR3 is TGCGCCAGCAGCCAACAGAGTGGGGGGCACACTGAAGCTTTCTTT. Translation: CASSQQSGGHTEAFF.

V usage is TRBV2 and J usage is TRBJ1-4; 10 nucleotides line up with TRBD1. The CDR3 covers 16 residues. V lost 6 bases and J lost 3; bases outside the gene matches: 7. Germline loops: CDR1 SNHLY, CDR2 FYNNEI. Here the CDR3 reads CASRATGGAANEKLFF. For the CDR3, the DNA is TGTGCCAGCAGGGCGACAGGGGGCGCAGCTAATGAAAAACTGTTTTTT.

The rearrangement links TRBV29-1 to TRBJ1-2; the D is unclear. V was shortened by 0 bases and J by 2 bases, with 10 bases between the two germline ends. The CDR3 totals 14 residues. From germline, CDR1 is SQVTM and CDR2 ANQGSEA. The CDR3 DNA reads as TGCAGCGTTGAAGAGTTGGCGGTAAACTATGGCTACACCTTC. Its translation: CSVEELAVNYGYTF.

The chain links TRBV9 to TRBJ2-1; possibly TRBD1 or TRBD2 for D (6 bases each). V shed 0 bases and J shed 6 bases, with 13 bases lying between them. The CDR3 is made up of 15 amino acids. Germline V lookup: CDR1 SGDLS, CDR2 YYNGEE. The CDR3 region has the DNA TGTGCCAGCAGCGTAGGAGGGGGGCTAGTCAATGAGCAGTTCTTC. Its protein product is CASSVGGGLVNEQFF.

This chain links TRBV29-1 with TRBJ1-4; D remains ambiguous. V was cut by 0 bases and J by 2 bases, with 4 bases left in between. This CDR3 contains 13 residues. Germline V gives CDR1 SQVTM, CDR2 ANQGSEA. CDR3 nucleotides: TGCAGCGTTGAAGACAGCACTAATGAAAAACTGTTTTTT. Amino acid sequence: CSVEDSTNEKLFF.

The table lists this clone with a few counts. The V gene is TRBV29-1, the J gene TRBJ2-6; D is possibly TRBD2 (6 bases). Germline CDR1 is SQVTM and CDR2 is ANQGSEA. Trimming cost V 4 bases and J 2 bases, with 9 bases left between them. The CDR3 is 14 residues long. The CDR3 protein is CSVADYTGANVLTF. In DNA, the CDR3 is TGCAGCGTTGCGGACTATACTGGGGCCAACGTCCTGACTTTC.

CDR3 nucleotides: TGTGCCAGCAGTTTGGTGTTCACAGATACGCAGTATTTT. Its protein is CASSLVFTDTQYF. V gene TRBV6-5 combines with J gene TRBJ2-3; D not certain. The V gene's germline CDR1 is MNHEY and CDR2 SVGAGI. The CDR3 loop spans 13 amino acids. V shed 4 bases and J shed 2 bases, with 7 bases lying between them.

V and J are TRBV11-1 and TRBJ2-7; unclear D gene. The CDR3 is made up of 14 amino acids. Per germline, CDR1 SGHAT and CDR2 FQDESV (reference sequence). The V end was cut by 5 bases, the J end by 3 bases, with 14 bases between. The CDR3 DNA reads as TGTGCCAGCAGCACATACGGCAATAACTACGAGCAGTACTTC. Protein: CASSTYGNNYEQYF.

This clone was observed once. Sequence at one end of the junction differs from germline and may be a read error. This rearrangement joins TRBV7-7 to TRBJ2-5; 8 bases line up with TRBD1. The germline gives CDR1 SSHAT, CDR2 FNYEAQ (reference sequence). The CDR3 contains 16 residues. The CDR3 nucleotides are TGTGCTAGCAGCCTCACTGCAGGGGGCTCAGAAGAGACCCAGTACTTC. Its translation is CASSLTAGGSEETQYF.

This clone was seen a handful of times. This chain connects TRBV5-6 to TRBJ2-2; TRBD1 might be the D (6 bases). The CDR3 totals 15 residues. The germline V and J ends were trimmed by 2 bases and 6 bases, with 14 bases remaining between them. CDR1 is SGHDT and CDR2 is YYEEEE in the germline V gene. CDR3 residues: CASSFNQGRPGELFF. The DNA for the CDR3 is TGTGCCAGCAGCTTCAATCAGGGGCGCCCCGGGGAGCTGTTTTTT.